These 12 T cell receptor beta chains were all obtained from the same sample, sequenced in a study of blood T cell repertoires in COVID-19. The assay was immunoSEQ multiplex PCR, and TCRdb's table has in-frame clones only and misses some. The sample lists 180,000 or so clones, 80% to 90% seen once, with roughly 1.4% in the top ten. Sequenced: peripheral blood. These receptors were taken from a woman aged 45 to 65 with acute or convalescent COVID-19.

V gene TRBV30 combines with J gene TRBJ2-1; D call uncertain. CDR3 length: 14 residues. V was clipped by 0 bases and J by 0 bases, with 6 bases between them. From germline, CDR1 is GTSNPN and CDR2 SVGIG (reference sequence). The CDR3 spells CAWSVLPSYNEQFF. The CDR3 region has the DNA TGTGCCTGGAGTGTCCTCCCCTCCTACAATGAGCAGTTCTTC.

The V gene is TRBV4-3, the J gene TRBJ2-1; D may be TRBD1 (5 bases). The CDR3 has 15 residues. Germline V gene data show CDR1 as LGHNA and CDR2 as YSLEER. V shed 2 bases and J shed 4 bases, with 12 bases lying between them. The CDR3: CASSQSMTEYNEQFF. CDR3 nucleotide sequence: TGCGCCAGCAGCCAATCCATGACAGAATACAATGAGCAGTTCTTC.

This clone was seen only once. This chain joins TRBV30 and TRBJ1-6, with D tentatively TRBD1 (5 bases). Trimming removed 5 bases at V and 7 bases at J, with 9 bases between. CDR3 length equals 12 residues. Germline V gene sequence: CDR1 GTSNPN, CDR2 SVGIG (reference sequence). The CDR3 protein is CAWCRANSPLHF. As DNA, the CDR3 is TGTGCCTGGTGCAGGGCGAATTCACCCCTCCACTTT.

V is TRBV6-6 and J is TRBJ1-2; D gene unclear. The V end lost 6 bases, the J end lost 8 bases, and 16 bases lay between the germline ends. The CDR3 spans 13 residues. Germline V gives CDR1 MNHNY, CDR2 SVGAGI (reference sequence). The CDR3 DNA reads TGTGCCAGCAGGGCCCCGTGGATGAGGGGCTACACCTTC. It codes for CASRAPWMRGYTF.

The gene calls are TRBV7-9 and TRBJ2-7; 11 positions agree with TRBD2. Germline CDR1 reads SEHNR; CDR2 reads FQNEAQ (reference sequence). The CDR3 length is 16 residues. V lost 5 bases to trimming and J lost 4 bases; unmatched junction nucleotides: 10. CDR3 sequence (DNA): TGTGCCAGCAGCCCCCGGGGGACTAGCGGTCCTTACGAGCAGTACTTC. It is translated as CASSPRGTSGPYEQYF.

The V call is TRBV18, the J call TRBJ1-3; no definite D call. There are 15 residues in the CDR3. The germline V gene has CDR1 KGHSH and CDR2 LQKENI. Between the trimmed V and J ends, which lost 3 bases and 6 bases, there was a span of 15 bases. The DNA of the CDR3 is TGTGCCAGCTCACCCGACGGAGGCTCGGAAAACACCATATATTTT. Its translation: CASSPDGGSENTIYF.

The V and J genes are TRBV6-1 and TRBJ1-4; D is possibly TRBD1 (5 bases). The germline CDR1 and CDR2 sequences are MNHNS and SASEGT. This CDR3 has 15 residues. With 3 bases removed from V and 2 bases from J, the gap between germline ends came to 10 bases. DNA for the CDR3: TGTGCCAGCAGTGACGCTTCAGGGACTAATGAAAAACTGTTTTTT. Translation: CASSDASGTNEKLFF.

The V call is TRBV5-1, the J call TRBJ1-4; weak D call: TRBD1 (6 bases). In germline, CDR1 is SGHRS, CDR2 YFSETQ. The CDR3 totals 16 residues. The V end lost 0 bases, the J end lost 6 bases, and 15 bases lay between the germline ends. The CDR3 nucleotides read TGCGCCAGCAGCTTGGCCCGGGCAGGGGCCGATGAAAAACTGTTTTTT. This translates into CASSLARAGADEKLFF.

This chain connects TRBV13 to TRBJ1-1; possibly TRBD1 for D (6 bases). The CDR3 is made up of 16 amino acids. CDR1 is PRHDT, CDR2 FYEKMQ, per germline (reference sequence). Trimming took 1 base from V and 2 from J, leaving 14 bases between them. The CDR3 DNA reads as TGTGCCAGCAGCTTAGAGGGTCGGACAGCCAACACTGAAGCTTTCTTT. Residues: CASSLEGRTANTEAFF.

The V gene is TRBV5-1, the J gene TRBJ2-1, with no clear D. Germline CDR1 SGHRS, CDR2 YFSETQ. The V and J ends lost 4 bases and 9 bases respectively, with 8 bases between them. The CDR3 loop spans 11 amino acids. In DNA form, the CDR3 reads TGCGCCAGCAGCGTCTTGAGTGAGCAGTTCTTC. Amino acids: CASSVLSEQFF.

V usage is TRBV6-2 or TRBV6-3 and J usage is TRBJ1-1; unclear D gene. The CDR3 is made up of 13 amino acids. Germline V gene data show CDR1 as MNHEY and CDR2 as SVGEGT. With 6 bases removed from V and 0 bases from J, the gap between germline ends came to 8 bases. This CDR3 is CASSRTLNTEAFF. The DNA for the CDR3 is TGTGCCAGCAGCCGCACTTTGAACACTGAAGCTTTCTTT.

This chain connects TRBV4-1 to TRBJ1-2; D is uncertain. From germline, CDR1 is MGHRA and CDR2 YSYEKL. The V gene lost 0 bases and the J gene lost 4 bases, with 9 bases spanning the gap. The CDR3 spans 14 residues. This CDR3 is CASSQDRTFYGYTF. Written as DNA, the CDR3 is TGCGCCAGCAGCCAAGATAGGACTTTCTATGGCTACACCTTC.